This T cell receptor beta chain emerged from a study of Ad26.COV2.S vaccination and SARS-CoV-2 variants. As to treatment: around 19 received Ad26.COV2.S at low or high dose, single or two shots; about 5 received placebo; per-sample allocation not given. Samples came from day 63 after the first vaccine or placebo injection. This CDR3 spans 15 amino acids. The germline V and J ends were trimmed by 4 bases and 2 bases, with 14 bases remaining between them. The V gene's germline CDR1 is LNHDA and CDR2 SQIVND (reference sequence). TCRdb's copy holds only in-frame clones and misses some; the assay was immunoSEQ multiplex PCR. This table holds roughly 460,000 clones, nearly 90% found once.

The chain couples TRBV19 to TRBJ1-2; D possibly corresponds to TRBD1 (6 bases). Sequencing was performed on peripheral blood, taken in a trial of Ad26.COV2.S vaccine versus placebo. This receptor was obtained from a person between 18 and 65 years old who received the Ad26.COV2.S COVID-19 vaccine or a placebo. CDR3 loop: CASSTRTVLNYGYTF. The CDR3 coding sequence is TGTGCCAGTAGTACCAGGACAGTTCTCAACTATGGCTACACCTTC.